This T cell receptor beta chain was profiled in a study of metastatic and nonmetastatic thyroid tumors. This clone was seen many times. What it recognizes is unknown. The study's findings and limits: Malignant thyroid tumors reportedly exceeded benign nodules significantly in TCR beta diversity, with the difference appearing in blood and tumor.

TCRdb recomputed clones from the PCR reads via MiXCR. The data show roughly 64,000 clones, with more than 3.5% seen just once and 20% to 25% held by the top ten. Germline V gene sequence: CDR1 MNHEY, CDR2 SMNVEV (reference sequence). The V gene lost 8 bases and the J gene lost 7 bases, with 12 bases spanning the gap. The CDR3 is 11 amino acids. Every patient underwent thyroid surgery untreated. This TCR came from a female donor with papillary thyroid cancer or a benign thyroid nodule (not recorded which). Some clones in this sample may be carry-over from other donors' samples. The source material was blood. J is TRBJ2-7 and V is TRBV27; D is uncertain. DNA for the CDR3: TGTGCCAGCGCGGTCCAAGGGGAGCAGTACTTC. Its protein product is CASAVQGEQYF.